Shown below are 17 T cell receptor beta chains from a single sample sequenced in a study of T cells expressing NK-cell markers. TCRdb processed the 5' RACE reads again and assigns one entry to each CDR3 protein, with no DNA. The listing contains 250,000 to 300,000 distinct CDR3 sequences. The sequenced sample was blood T cells: a sorted CD56 or NKG2C T cell subset, CD4+ or CD8+ T cells, or bulk PBMC T cells (not recorded which). The receptors derive from a man younger than 35 in good health.

The chain couples TRBV10-3 to TRBJ1-2. CDR3 length: 14 residues. CDR1 is ENHRY and CDR2 is SYGVKD in the germline V gene. The CDR3: CAISTERWNYGYTF.

The V gene is TRBV30, the J gene TRBJ1-1. Germline V gene lookup returns CDR1 GTSNPN and CDR2 SVGIG (reference sequence). The CDR3 covers 14 residues. This CDR3 is CAWRGQGRATEAFF. Filled out from reference TRBV30 and TRBJ1-1, the complete variable domain reads SQTIHQWPATLVQPVGSPLSLECTVEGTSNPNLYWYRQAAGRGLQLLFYSVGIGQISSEVPQNLSASRPQDRQFILSSKKLLLSDSGFYLCAWRGQGRATEAFFGQGTRLTVV.

This sequence joins TRBV28 and TRBJ2-1; TCRdb outputs TRBD2, but without DNA this stays unchecked. Germline V gene lookup returns CDR1 MDHEN and CDR2 SYDVKM. The CDR3 runs to 15 residues. The CDR3 sequence is CASGLLAGEENEQFF.

The rearrangement links TRBV29-1 to TRBJ2-1; TCRdb picks TRBD2, but there is no DNA to check that call. The CDR3 length is 14 residues. Germline V gene sequence: CDR1 SQVTM, CDR2 ANQGSEA. The CDR3 loop reads CSETPSGIYNEQFF.

This chain links TRBV20-1 with TRBJ2-5; TCRdb selects TRBD1, and the lack of DNA leaves this call unchecked. The CDR3 loop spans 17 amino acids. The germline gives CDR1 DFQATT, CDR2 SNEGSKA (reference sequence). CDR3 loop: CSARLWQGAPGAETQYF.

The V call is TRBV2, the J call TRBJ2-3. Germline lookup yields CDR1 SNHLY and CDR2 FYNNEI. The CDR3 is made up of 13 amino acids. CDR3 amino acids: CASSEANTDTQYF. The full variable domain, rest sourced from reference TRBV2 and TRBJ2-3, is EPEVTQTPSHQVTQMGQEVILRCVPISNHLYFYWYRQILGQKVEFLVSFYNNEISEKSEIFDDQFSVERPDGSNFTLKIRSTKLEDSAMYFCASSEANTDTQYFGPGTRLTVL.

This chain uses TRBV12-3 or TRBV12-4 with TRBJ2-2; TCRdb gives TRBD2 as the D gene, but with no DNA this cannot be confirmed. The CDR3 extends over 16 amino acids. CDR3 sequence reads: CASSLAGRALTGELFF.

The chain has TRBV29-1 and TRBJ2-1; the D gene TCRdb calls, TRBD1, cannot be checked with no DNA. Germline V gene data show CDR1 as SQVTM and CDR2 as ANQGSEA. There are 14 residues in the CDR3. The chain's CDR3 is CSVRDTSSYNEQFF.

The rearrangement joins TRBV5-1 to TRBJ2-1; the D call from TCRdb, TRBD2, cannot be confirmed without DNA. The CDR3 is made up of 18 amino acids. Germline V lookup: CDR1 SGHRS, CDR2 YFSETQ. The CDR3 sequence is CASSFQLARQASYNEQFF. The entire variable domain, with the rest obtained from reference TRBV5-1 and TRBJ2-1, is as follows: KAGVTQTPRYLIKTRGQQVTLSCSPISGHRSVSWYQQTPGQGLQFLFEYFSETQRNKGNFPGRFSGRQFSNSRSEMNVSTLELGDSALYLCASSFQLARQASYNEQFFGPGTRLTVL.

The rearrangement uses TRBV20-1 and TRBJ2-3; the D call from TCRdb, TRBD1, cannot be confirmed without DNA. The germline V gene encodes CDR1 DFQATT and CDR2 SNEGSKA (reference sequence). The CDR3 has 16 residues. The CDR3 spells CSAHSGGSGKTDTQYF.

The chain employs TRBV7-8 and TRBJ2-7; TCRdb calls TRBD2, which cannot be checked without DNA. The CDR3 contains 15 residues. Germline assignment: CDR1 SGHVS and CDR2 FQNEAQ. This CDR3 is CASSPIAGGVSEQYF.

The V call is TRBV5-6, the J call TRBJ2-5; TCRdb reports TRBD1, a call that lacks DNA to check it against. Germline V CDR1 and CDR2: SGHDT, YYEEEE. The CDR3 has 14 amino acids. CDR3 residues: CASSFSRGYVLPDF.

The chain joins TRBV5-6 to TRBJ2-1; TCRdb calls TRBD1, which cannot be checked without DNA. This CDR3 contains 15 residues. CDR1 and CDR2 (germline): SGHDT, YYEEEE. CDR3 protein: CASSLGGRELNEQFF.

The chain links TRBV6-5 to TRBJ1-1. The CDR3 is 15 amino acids. Per the germline V gene, CDR1 is MNHEY and CDR2 is SVGAGI. The CDR3 loop reads CASSYTLTGNTEAFF.

This rearrangement joins TRBV6-2 or TRBV6-3 to TRBJ1-5. The CDR3 runs to 14 residues. Germline V CDR1 and CDR2: MNHEY, SVGEGT. The CDR3 loop is CASSREWSNQPQHF.

V is TRBV6-5 and J is TRBJ2-1. Germline lookup yields CDR1 MNHEY and CDR2 SVGAGI. The CDR3 loop spans 15 amino acids. Here the CDR3 reads CASSYRSSSYNEQFF.

The V and J genes are TRBV19 and TRBJ2-3; TCRdb's assignment of TRBD2 cannot be checked, as there is no DNA. The CDR3 runs to 14 residues. Per germline, CDR1 LNHDA and CDR2 SQIVND (reference sequence). The CDR3 region is CASSRLGGTDTQYF.